The rows below give T cell receptor beta chains drawn from one sample of a study of T cell responses to AZD1222 COVID-19 vaccine. Profiling relied on immunoSEQ multiplex PCR, and the TCRdb table lists in-frame clones only, not all of them. This table holds about 86,000 clones, approximately 90% found once. The sample here was peripheral blood, taken 28 days after the second AZD1222 dose. Every receptor here comes from an adult who received the AZD1222 COVID-19 vaccine. Each CDR3 is given without its conserved first and last residue. Each record gives: clone size, V gene, CDR3 protein. The size field is filled for only some rows; it gives once, few, many or a size class.

abundance: .; v_gene: TRBV25-1; CDR3aa: ASSDPWANYGYT
abundance: .; v_gene: TRBV9; CDR3aa: ASSVMGLAGTLEQY
abundance: .; v_gene: TRBV27; CDR3aa: ASSSRTGSYEKLF
abundance: .; v_gene: TRBV6-5; CDR3aa: ASSDSVLNSPLH
abundance: .; v_gene: TRBV20-1; CDR3aa: SVQGRRQQY
abundance: .; v_gene: TRBV14; CDR3aa: ASSPYTQGGYEQY
abundance: .; v_gene: TRBV20-1; CDR3aa: SAREHPGYT
abundance: .; v_gene: TRBV7-8; CDR3aa: ASSLDSRVYGYT
abundance: few; v_gene: TRBV7-2; CDR3aa: ASSLISPSSYGYT
abundance: .; v_gene: TRBV18; CDR3aa: ASSPSAGSGNTIY
abundance: .; v_gene: TRBV11-1; CDR3aa: ASSLVGGLGETQY
abundance: .; v_gene: TRBV11-2; CDR3aa: ASSPTGPKNIQY
abundance: .; v_gene: TRBV5-1; CDR3aa: ASSSEVVSNNSPLH
abundance: .; v_gene: TRBV7-9; CDR3aa: ASSYRTGSRTDTQY
abundance: .; v_gene: TRBV11-1; CDR3aa: ASSFGQGRDTIY
abundance: .; v_gene: TRBV6-2/TRBV6-3; CDR3aa: ASSLTGGLYEQY
abundance: .; v_gene: TRBV29-1; CDR3aa: SVTTGGSYGYT
abundance: .; v_gene: TRBV5-4; CDR3aa: ASSLWGGRAKNIQY
abundance: .; v_gene: TRBV10-1; CDR3aa: ATSIHRGGSTDTQY
abundance: .; v_gene: TRBV28; CDR3aa: ASSSGQLNEKLF
abundance: .; v_gene: TRBV7-2; CDR3aa: ASSLRVVGQIFRRTEAF
abundance: .; v_gene: TRBV3-1/TRBV3-2; CDR3aa: ASSQGAFANTEAF
abundance: .; v_gene: TRBV4-3; CDR3aa: ASSQWTSYEQY
abundance: .; v_gene: TRBV27; CDR3aa: ASSPQGFYGYT
abundance: .; v_gene: TRBV12-3/TRBV12-4; CDR3aa: ASRIWGQPQH
abundance: once; v_gene: TRBV11-2; CDR3aa: ASSPKQGTTNTEAF
abundance: .; v_gene: TRBV20-1; CDR3aa: SASKFFGAANVLT
abundance: .; v_gene: TRBV5-5; CDR3aa: ASSSGTGTYNEQF
abundance: .; v_gene: TRBV27; CDR3aa: ASSLSGAYGYT
abundance: .; v_gene: TRBV27; CDR3aa: ASSRLAGVEQY
abundance: .; v_gene: TRBV20-1; CDR3aa: SASVGGEGNQPQH
abundance: .; v_gene: TRBV11-2; CDR3aa: ASSLLRGNNEQF
abundance: .; v_gene: TRBV7-2; CDR3aa: ASSLRSSGGTLLSDTQY
abundance: .; v_gene: TRBV6-5; CDR3aa: ASLLYARANYGYT
abundance: once; v_gene: TRBV5-1; CDR3aa: ASSPTEFIGNTIY
abundance: .; v_gene: TRBV5-6; CDR3aa: ASSPSSGGAF
abundance: .; v_gene: TRBV7-2; CDR3aa: ASSLGWWQTTNYGYT